The T cell receptor (beta chain) described here comes from a study of control samples from healthy donors and cancer patients. Libraries were prepared by immunoSEQ multiplex PCR; TCRdb keeps only in-frame clonotypes and omits some of them. Of some 120,000 clones in the sample, around 90% were seen once. Unmatched junction bases numbered 6, after V lost 3 bases and J lost 8 bases. This CDR3 spans 14 amino acids. The germline CDR1 and CDR2 sequences are SGHRS and YFSETQ. This TCR was recovered from a man aged 35-49 years in good health. Sequenced: blood. The chain is built from TRBV5-1 and TRBJ1-4; 8 bases align to TRBD1. The CDR3 spells CASSWSRDREKLFF. The CDR3 DNA reads as TGCGCCAGCAGCTGGTCCCGGGACAGGGAAAAACTGTTTTTT.